This T cell receptor (beta chain) originates from a study of response to subunit inactivated influenza vaccine. Study results and limitations: With each seasonal influenza vaccination, the authors suggested, few new T cells are recruited.

This clonotype was recorded a few times. Antigen: not known. TCRdb itself ran the RT-PCR reads through MiXCR, one entry per CDR3 protein. The data contain over 300,000 distinct CDR3 sequences, 20% to 25% of them singletons. This clonotype originated in a man aged 45 to 75 who received an inactivated influenza vaccine. Sequenced material: PBMCs from blood, taken less than 22 months after vaccination.

CDR3 sequence (DNA): TGTGCCAGCAGCCCCTCCGGGGACACCGGTCCCTATGGCTACACCTTC. Translation: CASSPSGDTGPYGYTF. The chain uses TRBV3-1 and TRBJ1-2; TRBD1 might be the D (6 bases). The CDR3 has 16 amino acids. With 4 bases removed from V and 4 bases from J, the gap between germline ends came to 19 bases. Looked up from germline, CDR1 is LGHDT and CDR2 is YNNKEL (reference sequence).